This T cell receptor beta chain was documented in a study of cytotoxic CD8 clonotypes in ibrutinib-treated CLL. In the study overall: For this cohort, patients were about a dozen relapsed/refractory and some 15 treatment-naive, while some 18 were IGHV unmutated. Whole-study findings and limits: Clonality rose at ibrutinib response and fell back toward baseline at progression. Patients had baseline clonality above age-matched healthy donors, and this clonality moved with circulating CD8+ T-cell counts. There were few public clonotypes, and on treatment they contracted or stayed stable.

Germline values: CDR1 MNHEY, CDR2 SMNVEV (reference sequence). Germline trimming cut 0 bases from V and 1 base from J; bases unmatched to any gene: 3. This CDR3 comprises 16 residues. The table came from immunoSEQ multiplex PCR; TCRdb's copy has only in-frame clones and leaves some out. The sample includes more than 60,000 clones, approximately 87% of them seen just once. A remark on this clone: Its target is unknown.

This TCR was recovered from a human donor with chronic lymphocytic leukemia. This chain connects TRBV27 to TRBJ2-1, with TRBD2 identical over 7 bases. The source was PBMCs, collected after 24 months of ibrutinib treatment. This CDR3 is CASSLSGGSSYNEQFF. The CDR3 coding sequence is TGTGCCAGCAGTTTATCGGGCGGGAGTTCCTACAATGAGCAGTTCTTC.